These 31 T cell receptor beta chains originate from one sample sequenced in a study of blood T cell repertoires in COVID-19. The table came from immunoSEQ multiplex PCR; TCRdb's copy has only in-frame clones and leaves some out. The sample holds 120,000 or so clones; around 86% are singletons and the top ten take 27%. Source material: peripheral blood. Receptors were obtained from a woman of 80 years or more with acute or convalescent COVID-19.

CDR3 loop: CASKQLHTGELFF. Written as DNA, the CDR3 is TGTGCCAGCAAGCAATTGCACACCGGGGAGCTGTTTTTT. The rearrangement links TRBV2 to TRBJ2-2; D is unresolved. Per germline, CDR1 SNHLY and CDR2 FYNNEI. The CDR3 runs to 13 residues. V was cut by 7 bases and J by 3 bases, with 9 bases left in between.

This clone was seen once. The chain couples TRBV29-1 to TRBJ1-1; no firm D call. Trimming took 2 bases from V and 10 from J, leaving 23 bases between them. The CDR3 covers 15 residues. Germline lookup yields CDR1 SQVTM and CDR2 ANQGSEA. CDR3 coding DNA: TGCAGCGTTGAACCAACATACCGGGAACGAGGAGGAGCTTTCTTT. Residues: CSVEPTYRERGGAFF.

The rearrangement links TRBV18 to TRBJ1-2; 7 positions match TRBD1. Per the germline V gene, CDR1 is KGHSH and CDR2 is LQKENI. V gave up 1 base and J gave up 6 bases; unmatched junction bases: 5. The CDR3 runs to 14 residues. The CDR3 loop reads CASSPRTGQDGYTF. Written as DNA, the CDR3 is TGTGCCAGCTCACCACGGACCGGACAGGATGGCTACACCTTC. Based on the CDR3 plus reference TRBV18 and TRBJ1-2, the full variable domain is NAGVMQNPRHLVRRRGQEARLRCSPMKGHSHVYWYRQLPEEGLKFMVYLQKENIIDESGMPKERFSAEFPKEGPSILRIQQVVRGDSAAYFCASSPRTGQDGYTFGSGTRLTVV.

The chain is built from TRBV19 and TRBJ2-2; D perhaps matches TRBD2 (7 bases). This CDR3 comprises 18 residues. Germline V CDR1 and CDR2: LNHDA, SQIVND (reference sequence). Trimming took 7 bases from V and 4 from J, leaving 25 bases between them. In DNA form, the CDR3 reads TGTGCCAGTACGGGGAGGGTAAAGGGGGAACGCCCCACCGGGGAGCTGTTTTTT. Translating gives CASTGRVKGERPTGELFF. The variable domain in full, completed from reference TRBV19 and TRBJ2-2, reads DGGITQSPKYLFRKEGQNVTLSCEQNLNHDAMYWYRQDPGQGLRLIYYSQIVNDFQKGDIAEGYSVSREKKESFPLTVTSAQKNPTAFYLCASTGRVKGERPTGELFFGEGSRLTVL.

The chain joins TRBV7-2 to TRBJ1-2; no reliable D call. This CDR3 spans 14 amino acids. Germline CDR1 reads SGHTA; CDR2 reads FQGNSA. V shed 1 base and J shed 8 bases, with 14 bases lying between them. The CDR3 DNA follows: TGTGCCAGCAGCTTAGACCGGAGGATAGGGGGCTACACCTTC. Translation gives CASSLDRRIGGYTF.

The rearrangement links TRBV18 to TRBJ1-1; TRBD1 is a possible D gene (6 bases). V gave up 5 bases and J gave up 2 bases, with 18 bases separating them. The CDR3 is made up of 16 amino acids. CDR1 and CDR2 from the germline V gene are KGHSH and LQKENI. The CDR3 spells CASSSLGGGRNTEAFF. CDR3 sequence (DNA): TGTGCCAGCTCATCTCTGGGAGGGGGGCGAAACACTGAAGCTTTCTTT.

The chain carries TRBV5-1 and TRBJ1-2; 7 bases align to TRBD1. The CDR3 sequence is 15 residues long. V lost 4 bases and J lost 8; bases outside the gene matches: 14. CDR1 and CDR2 (germline): SGHRS, YFSETQ. The CDR3 sequence: CASSTTGASGVGYTF. For the CDR3, the DNA is TGCGCCAGCAGCACTACAGGGGCCTCCGGGGTGGGCTACACCTTC. Complete variable domain (other parts from reference TRBV5-1 and TRBJ1-2): KAGVTQTPRYLIKTRGQQVTLSCSPISGHRSVSWYQQTPGQGLQFLFEYFSETQRNKGNFPGRFSGRQFSNSRSEMNVSTLELGDSALYLCASSTTGASGVGYTFGSGTRLTVV.

CDR3 residues: CATSRALAPEQFF. The CDR3 DNA sequence: TGTGCCACCAGCCGAGCATTAGCCCCTGAGCAGTTCTTC. The V gene is TRBV15, the J gene TRBJ2-1; D remains ambiguous. The germline CDR1 and CDR2 sequences are LNHNV and YYDKDF (reference sequence). Trimming stripped 5 bases from V and 9 bases from J, with 14 bases between. The CDR3 has 13 residues.

J is TRBJ2-2 and V is TRBV6-5; a possible D gene is TRBD1 (7 bases). The germline CDR1 and CDR2 sequences are MNHEY and SVGAGI. The CDR3 is made up of 15 amino acids. Trimming took 6 bases from V and 5 from J, leaving 16 bases between them. The CDR3 here is CASRQGGFVTGELFF. The CDR3 DNA is TGTGCCAGCAGGCAGGGGGGTTTTGTTACCGGGGAGCTGTTTTTT.

This clone has a single count. The rearrangement uses TRBV6-6 and TRBJ1-5; D might be TRBD1 (6 bases). The CDR3 has 13 residues. Trimming cost V 4 bases and J 4 bases, with 8 bases left between them. Germline CDR1 and CDR2: MNHNY and SVGAGI (reference sequence). The CDR3 spells CASSSGENQPQHF. The CDR3 bases are TGTGCCAGCAGTTCAGGGGAGAATCAGCCCCAGCATTTT.

The J gene is TRBJ2-3, the V gene TRBV6-5; D might be TRBD2 (6 bases). V was cut by 2 bases and J by 3 bases, with 9 bases left in between. The CDR3 spans 14 residues. Per germline, CDR1 MNHEY and CDR2 SVGAGI. The DNA of the CDR3 is TGTGCCAGCAGTTACAGGACTATTACAGATACGCAGTATTTT. As protein: CASSYRTITDTQYF.

The V and J genes are TRBV5-4 and TRBJ1-2; D remains unclear. V was clipped by 4 bases and J by 4 bases, with 14 bases between them. The germline gives CDR1 SGHNT, CDR2 YYREEE (reference sequence). This CDR3 is built from 14 residues. DNA for the CDR3: TGTGCCAGCAGCCCGGGCGGGCAGAGCTATGGCTACACCTTC. This translates into CASSPGGQSYGYTF.

The V gene is TRBV12-3 or TRBV12-4, the J gene TRBJ1-2, with a weak D call TRBD1 (5 bases). Trimming removed 3 bases from V and 8 bases from J, with 10 bases in between. The CDR3 is 12 residues long. This CDR3 reads CASSLGPGGYTF. CDR3 in DNA: TGTGCCAGCAGTTTGGGGCCAGGGGGCTACACCTTC.

This clone was seen just once. This chain joins TRBV9 and TRBJ1-2, with 9 bases matching TRBD1. Germline CDR1 is SGDLS and CDR2 is YYNGEE. Losses at the gene ends were 4 bases for V and 7 bases for J; bases not matched to a gene: 11. The CDR3 covers 15 residues. This CDR3 reads CASSPSPTTGGGYTF. CDR3 sequence (DNA): TGTGCCAGCAGCCCCAGCCCCACGACAGGGGGTGGCTACACCTTC.

The chain employs TRBV9 and TRBJ1-2; TRBD1 matches 9 bases. This CDR3 is built from 16 residues. CDR1 SGDLS and CDR2 YYNGEE come from the germline V gene. J was trimmed by 3 bases and V by 4 bases; bases with no gene match: 10. The CDR3 loop reads CASSPRSRDRDYGYTF. The CDR3, as DNA: TGTGCCAGCAGCCCAAGATCCCGGGACAGGGACTATGGCTACACCTTC.

The rearrangement links TRBV7-2 to TRBJ1-1, with unresolved D. V was cut by 5 bases and J by 0 bases, with 4 bases left in between. The CDR3 covers 12 residues. Germline V gene lookup returns CDR1 SGHTA and CDR2 FQGNSA. CDR3 DNA: TGTGCCAGCAGCCTCCTGAACACTGAAGCTTTCTTT. This encodes CASSLLNTEAFF.

This chain connects TRBV12-3 or TRBV12-4 to TRBJ2-5, with D possibly being TRBD1 (5 bases). With 4 bases removed from V and 5 bases from J, the gap between germline ends came to 11 bases. The CDR3 sequence is 13 residues long. Here the CDR3 reads CASSWQGRETQYF. DNA for the CDR3: TGTGCCAGCAGTTGGCAGGGTAGGGAGACCCAGTACTTC.

This sequence joins TRBV19 and TRBJ2-3, with 7 bases matching TRBD2. The CDR3 sequence is 16 residues long. Looked up from germline, CDR1 is LNHDA and CDR2 is SQIVND (reference sequence). After removal of 2 bases from V and 0 bases from J, the junction contained 5 bases not matched to a gene. CDR3 amino acids: CASSISGGVSTDTQYF. The CDR3 nucleotides are TGTGCCAGTAGTATATCGGGGGGAGTTAGCACAGATACGCAGTATTTT.

This CDR3 is CASSLGVGNYGYTF. CDR3 coding DNA: TGTGCCAGCAGTTTAGGCGTGGGCAACTATGGCTACACCTTC. V usage is TRBV28 and J usage is TRBJ1-2; D not resolved. V gave up 2 bases and J gave up 2 bases, with 9 bases separating them. Germline CDR1 MDHEN, CDR2 SYDVKM. The CDR3 has 14 amino acids.

This rearrangement joins TRBV7-8 to TRBJ1-6; tentatively, D is TRBD1 (6 bases). V lost 0 bases to trimming and J lost 7 bases, with 13 bases between them. Germline V gene data show CDR1 as SGHVS and CDR2 as FQNEAQ. CDR3 length: 16 amino acids. The CDR3: CASSLARGQGNSPLHF. CDR3 bases: TGTGCCAGCAGCTTAGCCAGGGGCCAGGGAAATTCACCCCTCCACTTT.

This rearrangement joins TRBV12-5 to TRBJ2-2; 15 bases align to TRBD2. CDR3 size: 17 residues. Germline V lookup: CDR1 LGHNT, CDR2 FRNRAP. J gave up 4 bases and V 5 bases, and 5 bases lay outside the gene matches. CDR3 sequence reads: CASGLGTSGGPTGELFF. The CDR3 DNA reads TGTGCTAGTGGTCTCGGGACTAGCGGGGGGCCCACCGGGGAGCTGTTTTTT.

The CDR3 here is CASSGQGTNSPLHF. As DNA, the CDR3 is TGTGCCAGCAGTGGGCAGGGGACCAATTCACCCCTCCACTTT. This chain links TRBV2 with TRBJ1-6, with D possibly TRBD1 on 6 matching bases. V lost 4 bases and J 7 bases, leaving 11 bases between the germline ends. The V gene's germline CDR1 is SNHLY and CDR2 FYNNEI. The CDR3 is 14 amino acids.

The gene calls are TRBV2 and TRBJ1-2; TRBD1 matches 7 bases. Trimming cost V 4 bases and J 9 bases; bases outside gene matches: 11. Germline CDR1 reads SNHLY; CDR2 reads FYNNEI. CDR3 length equals 14 residues. CDR3 residues: CASSGGATGSRYTF. For the CDR3, the DNA is TGTGCCAGCAGTGGGGGGGCGACAGGGTCTCGCTACACCTTC.

The J gene is TRBJ2-1, the V gene TRBV3-1 (or the pseudogene TRBV3-2); possible D gene TRBD1, 6 bases. Trimming removed 4 bases from V and 9 bases from J, with 16 bases in between. This CDR3 contains 14 residues. Germline V gene data show CDR1 as LGHDT and CDR2 as YNNKEL (reference sequence). The CDR3 reads CASSPSQGRGEQFF. CDR3 bases: TGTGCCAGCAGCCCTTCACAGGGTAGGGGTGAGCAGTTCTTC.

With respect to this clone: The sample contains more than one DNA sequence encoding this CDR3. The V call is TRBV9, the J call TRBJ2-1; D is perhaps TRBD1 (6 bases). The CDR3 consists of 15 residues. Trimming removed 2 bases at V and 0 bases at J, with 9 bases between. Germline V gives CDR1 SGDLS, CDR2 YYNGEE. CDR3 loop: CASSVRGTSYNEQFF. Written as DNA, the CDR3 is TGTGCCAGCAGCGTTAGGGGGACCTCCTACAATGAGCAGTTCTTC.

This clone was detected a few times. The V gene is TRBV15, the J gene TRBJ2-5, with TRBD1 matching over 8 bases. The CDR3 is 14 amino acids. From germline, CDR1 is LNHNV and CDR2 YYDKDF (reference sequence). Trimming took 1 base from V and 2 from J; bases not matched to a gene: 0. The CDR3 bases are TGTGCCACCAGCAGAGGACAGGGGCAAGAGACCCAGTACTTC. This sequence encodes CATSRGQGQETQYF.

This rearrangement joins TRBV7-8 to TRBJ2-7; 7 bases map to TRBD1. The CDR3 contains 14 residues. J lost 1 base, V lost 0 bases, and 0 bases had no gene match. Germline loops: CDR1 SGHVS, CDR2 FQNEAQ. The CDR3 region has the DNA TGTGCCAGCAGCTTAGCGGGACAGTCCTACGAGCAGTACGTC. This encodes CASSLAGQSYEQYV.

The chain recombines TRBV5-1 with TRBJ1-6, with D perhaps TRBD1 (6 bases). The CDR3 length is 16 residues. CDR1 and CDR2 from the germline V gene are SGHRS and YFSETQ. V lost 0 bases and J lost 9, with 16 bases in between. As DNA, the CDR3 is TGCGCCAGCAGCTTGGTGGGGACACGACTGGGTTCACCCCTCCACTTT. It codes for CASSLVGTRLGSPLHF.

The V call is TRBV5-8, the J call TRBJ2-1; no definite D call. Germline V lookup: CDR1 SGHTS, CDR2 YDEGEE. The CDR3 has 13 amino acids. Between the trimmed V and J ends, which lost 4 bases and 9 bases, there was a span of 14 bases. The DNA of the CDR3 is TGTGCCAGCAGCCCCTTAGCCAGTAGTGAGCAGTTCTTC. It is translated as CASSPLASSEQFF.

With regard to this clone: A much larger clonotype is one base distant, so this may be a read error. Within the sample, other DNA sequences also encode this same CDR3. The chain carries TRBV5-8 and TRBJ1-1; D is possibly TRBD1 (6 bases). The CDR3 consists of 14 residues. The V gene lost 0 bases and the J gene lost 8 bases, with 14 bases spanning the gap. Germline values: CDR1 SGHTS, CDR2 YDEGEE. The CDR3 coding sequence is TGTGCCAGCAGCTTGGCCGGGGGGGGCTCCGAAGCTTTCTTT. Translation gives CASSLAGGGSEAFF. Together with reference TRBV5-8 and TRBJ1-1, the CDR3 gives the full variable domain: EAGVTQSPTHLIKTRGQQATLRCSPISGHTSVYWYQQALGLGLQFLLWYDEGEERNRGNFPPRFSGRQFPNYSSELNVNALELEDSALYLCASSLAGGGSEAFFGQGTRLTVV.

The chain uses TRBV5-1 and TRBJ1-5, with 8 bases lining up with TRBD1. The germline gives CDR1 SGHRS, CDR2 YFSETQ. Trimming cost V 0 bases and J 1 base; bases outside gene matches: 0. The CDR3 spans 15 residues. CDR3: CASSLGTGSNQPQHF. CDR3 DNA: TGCGCCAGCAGCTTGGGGACAGGGAGCAATCAGCCCCAGCATTTT.